The next 13 T cell receptor beta chains were all read from a single sample in a study of blood T cell repertoires in COVID-19. The assay was immunoSEQ multiplex PCR, and TCRdb's table has in-frame clones only and misses some. The sample lists roughly 100,000 clones; about 90% were seen once. Specimen: peripheral blood. The origin of the receptors is a human donor in a cohort sampled during active COVID-19.

This clone was observed a single time. V usage is TRBV27 and J usage is TRBJ1-2; 8 bases align to TRBD1. Germline V gives CDR1 MNHEY, CDR2 SMNVEV (reference sequence). The CDR3 is 14 residues long. Losses at the gene ends were 8 bases for V and 4 bases for J; bases not matched to a gene: 9. The DNA for the CDR3 is TGTGCCAGCCGATTACAGGGGGGGGCCTATGGCTACACCTTC. Amino acid sequence: CASRLQGGAYGYTF.

The chain carries TRBV6-1 and TRBJ2-5, with TRBD2 matching over 7 bases. Trimming took 3 bases from V and 5 from J; bases not matched to a gene: 18. Germline-derived CDR1 and CDR2 are MNHNS and SASEGT. The CDR3 has 18 residues. CDR3 sequence reads: CASSEGRVAWSSLETQYF. CDR3 sequence (DNA): TGTGCCAGCAGTGAGGGGAGGGTAGCGTGGAGTAGTTTGGAGACCCAGTACTTC.

V and J are TRBV4-1 and TRBJ2-7; a weak D match, TRBD1 (6 bases). This CDR3 spans 14 amino acids. V was trimmed by 5 bases and J by 3 bases, leaving 14 bases between them. Germline lookup yields CDR1 MGHRA and CDR2 YSYEKL. CDR3 DNA sequence: TGCGCCAGCAGCTTCCGGACAGAGTTCTACGAGCAGTACTTC. This gives the protein CASSFRTEFYEQYF.

V is TRBV10-2 and J is TRBJ2-7; 10 nucleotides agree with TRBD1. The CDR3 totals 15 residues. The J segment lost 3 bases and the V segment lost 3 bases, leaving 5 bases of the junction unmatched. CDR1 and CDR2 (germline): WSHSY, SAAADI. Written as DNA, the CDR3 is TGCGCCAGCAGTGACACGACAGGGGGCCTCTACGAGCAGTACTTC. It translates to CASSDTTGGLYEQYF.

This clone was observed a single time. The J gene is TRBJ1-6, the V gene TRBV5-5; TRBD1 agrees at 7 bases. This CDR3 region has 16 residues. Germline assignment: CDR1 SGHKS and CDR2 YYEKEE (reference sequence). V trimming: 0 bases; J trimming: 7 bases; junction bases outside the gene matches: 7. The CDR3 region has the DNA TGTGCCAGCAGCTTGGCCCCTACAGGGGTCAATTCACCCCTCCACTTT. It specifies CASSLAPTGVNSPLHF.

This clone was counted between two and nine times. V and J are TRBV7-9 and TRBJ2-1; 8 bases map to TRBD2. The germline CDR1 and CDR2 sequences are SEHNR and FQNEAQ (reference sequence). Trimming took 3 bases from V and 2 from J; bases not matched to a gene: 6. The CDR3 runs 16 residues. In nucleotides, the CDR3 is TGTGCCAGCAGCTTCCTTAGCGGGGCCACCTACAATGAGCAGTTCTTC. Translation: CASSFLSGATYNEQFF.

The V call is TRBV18, the J call TRBJ2-1, with D unresolved. Trimming took 0 bases from V and 9 from J, leaving 9 bases between them. The CDR3 has 13 residues. Germline V CDR1 and CDR2: KGHSH, LQKENI. The CDR3 protein is CASSPPSVAEQFF. DNA for the CDR3: TGTGCCAGCTCACCACCGTCAGTAGCTGAGCAGTTCTTC.

In this sample, this clone turned up a few times. The chain carries TRBV7-6 and TRBJ1-1; D gene ambiguous. V lost 2 bases and J lost 5, with 12 bases in between. The CDR3 extends over 14 amino acids. The V gene's germline CDR1 is SGHVS and CDR2 FNYEAQ. The CDR3 sequence: CASSLRPFGTEAFF. CDR3 DNA: TGTGCCAGCAGCTTAAGGCCTTTCGGGACTGAAGCTTTCTTT.

The V and J genes are TRBV6-5 and TRBJ2-1; D perhaps matches TRBD2 (7 bases). Germline CDR1 is MNHEY and CDR2 is SVGAGI. The V end was cut by 7 bases, the J end by 8 bases, with 21 bases between. This CDR3 is 15 amino acids long. The CDR3 coding sequence is TGTGCCAGCATCCTAAGGGGGGGAACTGGATATGAGCAGTTCTTC. Encoded protein: CASILRGGTGYEQFF.

The chain carries TRBV9 and TRBJ2-3; 15 bases map to TRBD2. Trimming took 3 bases from V and 4 from J; bases not matched to a gene: 9. This CDR3 has 18 residues. Germline assignment: CDR1 SGDLS and CDR2 YYNGEE. CDR3 amino acids: CASSARTSGGVIADTQYF. In DNA form, the CDR3 reads TGTGCCAGCAGCGCTCGGACTAGCGGGGGGGTGATCGCAGATACGCAGTATTTT.

The rearrangement joins TRBV7-3 to TRBJ1-1; the match to TRBD1 covers 8 bases. Germline V lookup: CDR1 SGHTA, CDR2 FQGTGA. CDR3 length equals 14 residues. J gave up 3 bases and V 5 bases, and 5 bases lay outside the gene matches. CDR3 DNA: TGTGCCAGCAGCCGAATGACAGGGGACACTGAAGCTTTCTTT. Amino acid sequence: CASSRMTGDTEAFF. The full variable domain, its missing parts supplied by reference TRBV7-3 and TRBJ1-1, is GAGVSQTPSNKVTEKGKYVELRCDPISGHTALYWYRQSLGQGPEFLIYFQGTGAADDSGLPNDRFFAVRPEGSVSTLKIQRTERGDSAVYLCASSRMTGDTEAFFGQGTRLTVV.

The chain joins TRBV25-1 to TRBJ1-1; D not certain. Deletions cut 6 bases from V and 2 bases from J, with 13 bases between. Germline-derived CDR1 and CDR2 are MGHDK and SYGVNS. The CDR3 spans 14 residues. The CDR3 DNA sequence: TGTGCCAGCAGCCTCGACGGAGTCAACACTGAAGCTTTCTTT. It specifies CASSLDGVNTEAFF.

V usage is TRBV11-2 and J usage is TRBJ1-2; D is uncertain. From germline, CDR1 is SGHAT and CDR2 FQNNGV. The germline V and J ends were trimmed by 6 bases and 7 bases, with 12 bases remaining between them. The CDR3 runs to 12 residues. The CDR3 nucleotides are TGTGCCAGCAGAGGGCGCGGACTTGGCTACACCTTC. Its protein is CASRGRGLGYTF.